This TCR beta chain was sequenced during a study of cytomegalovirus exposure and HLA in healthy donors. Study-wide findings and caveats: Data from an earlier analysis indicated that most TCR beta V segments were productive either about 90% or about 30% of the time.

V lost 4 bases to trimming and J lost 6 bases, with 15 bases between them. This CDR3 has 15 residues. CDR1 and CDR2 from the germline V gene are WSHSY and SAAADI. As to this clone: Its antigen is as yet unknown.

Both 60 Vbeta primers and 13 Jbeta primers went into the PCR. The assay was immunoSEQ multiplex PCR, and TCRdb's table has in-frame clones only and misses some. The specimen's table records around 120,000 clones. Sequences were obtained from PBMCs. The clonotype was recovered from a man younger than 35 in good health and CMV-seronegative. The chain is built from TRBV10-2 and TRBJ2-2; possibly TRBD2 for D (5 bases). The CDR3 coding sequence is TGCGCCAGCAGTGTCGCGGCCCCCGGGGCCGGGGAGCTGTTTTTT. This gives the protein CASSVAAPGAGELFF.